Listed below are T cell receptor beta chains from one sample, sequenced in a study of blood T cell repertoires in COVID-19. Data came from immunoSEQ multiplex PCR; TCRdb stores just in-frame clones and leaves some out. Of 360,000 or so clones listed, approximately 91% are singletons. Input material: PBMCs or T cells enriched from blood (not recorded which). The receptor source for this set is a woman in her twenties or thirties who had been exposed to COVID-19. Both conserved end residues are part of each CDR3. A D gene is named only where the DNA matches it firmly. Some rows mark clone size as missing; the rest say once, few, many or name a class of expanded clone.

TRBV20-1,-,14,-,TRBJ2-7,CSASQGAAAYEQYF,TGCAGTGCTAGTCAGGGTGCAGCTGCCTACGAGCAGTACTTC
TRBV28,-,13,-,TRBJ1-2,CASSYSQTRGYTF,TGTGCCAGCAGTTACTCGCAGACGAGGGGCTACACCTTC
TRBV5-6,once,16,TRBD2,TRBJ2-7,CASSGGESLITYEQYF,TGTGCCAGCAGCGGGGGGGAGTCCCTAATAACTTACGAGCAGTACTTC
TRBV7-9,few,15,-,TRBJ1-6,CASSLGAGSNSPLHF,TGTGCCAGCAGCTTAGGGGCCGGGAGTAATTCACCCCTCCACTTT
TRBV12-3/TRBV12-4,-,12,-,TRBJ2-2,CASRQGTGELFF,TGTGCCAGCAGACAGGGCACCGGGGAGCTGTTTTTT
TRBV28,few,14,-,TRBJ1-6,CASSSTRRAPPLHF,TGTGCCAGCAGCTCCACCAGGCGGGCCCCACCCCTCCACTTT
TRBV18,-,14,-,TRBJ1-1,CASSPDSFNTEAFF,TGTGCCAGCTCGCCCGACAGTTTCAACACTGAAGCTTTCTTT
TRBV24-1,-,13,-,TRBJ2-1,CATSDATGREQFF,TGTGCCACCAGTGACGCAACGGGTCGGGAGCAGTTCTTC
TRBV30,-,14,-,TRBJ2-1,CAWSVASSYNEQFF,TGTGCCTGGAGTGTAGCAAGCTCCTACAATGAGCAGTTCTTC
TRBV5-4,-,16,-,TRBJ1-2,CASSLRGWEGNYGYTF,TGTGCCAGCAGCCTCCGGGGATGGGAAGGGAACTATGGCTACACCTTC
TRBV27,-,14,TRBD1,TRBJ1-2,CASSHRGLGYGYTF,TGTGCCAGCAGTCACAGGGGGCTGGGCTATGGCTACACCTTC
TRBV7-9,few,17,TRBD1,TRBJ1-5,CASSPGDSSYSNQPQHF,TGTGCCAGCAGCCCGGGGGACAGTTCTTATAGCAATCAGCCCCAGCATTTT
TRBV28,-,11,-,TRBJ2-7,CASSVAYEQYF,TGTGCCAGCAGCGTCGCGTACGAGCAGTACTTC
TRBV5-1,-,17,-,TRBJ2-7,CASSFPPGRIRASEQYF,TGCGCCAGCAGCTTCCCACCTGGGCGCATCAGGGCATCCGAGCAGTACTTC
TRBV6-2/TRBV6-3,-,14,-,TRBJ1-2,CASSYWQGNNGYTF,TGTGCCAGCAGTTATTGGCAGGGGAACAATGGCTACACCTTC
TRBV4-2,-,15,TRBD2,TRBJ2-1,CASSQSDGGAPEQFF,TGTGCCAGCAGCCAATCGGACGGGGGGGCGCCTGAGCAGTTCTTC
TRBV28,-,17,TRBD2,TRBJ2-1,CASSPPGTSGIHREQFF,TGTGCCAGCAGCCCCCCGGGGACTAGCGGGATACATAGGGAGCAGTTCTTC
TRBV14,-,15,-,TRBJ1-2,CASSQDSRVVYGYTF,TGTGCCAGCAGCCAAGATTCCAGGGTCGTCTATGGCTACACCTTC
TRBV6-5,-,14,-,TRBJ2-7,CASSYSTGPYEQYF,TGTGCCAGCAGTTACTCCACAGGGCCCTACGAGCAGTACTTC
TRBV28,-,14,-,TRBJ1-5,CASSLGGQNQPQHF,TGTGCCAGCAGTTTGGGAGGACAAAATCAGCCCCAGCATTTT
TRBV15,-,16,-,TRBJ2-2,CATSRLATDEHRELFF,TGTGCCACCAGCAGACTAGCGACTGATGAACACCGGGAGCTGTTTTTT
TRBV7-9,-,16,TRBD1,TRBJ2-7,CASSLSGTGVFYEQYF,TGTGCCAGCAGCCTTTCTGGGACAGGGGTGTTCTACGAGCAGTACTTC
TRBV24-1,-,11,-,TRBJ1-1,CATGYGTEAFF,TGTGCCACCGGTTACGGCACTGAAGCTTTCTTT
TRBV28,-,17,-,TRBJ1-1,CASSSRWEGALNTEAFF,TGTGCCAGCAGTTCTAGATGGGAGGGAGCACTAAACACTGAAGCTTTCTTT
TRBV5-6,few,15,TRBD1,TRBJ1-2,CASRSGTGRNYGYTF,TGTGCCAGCAGGTCCGGGACAGGGAGAAACTATGGCTACACCTTC
TRBV7-3,-,14,TRBD1,TRBJ2-5,CASSTQGGQETQYF,TGTGCCAGCAGCACACAGGGGGGCCAAGAGACCCAGTACTTC
TRBV9,-,15,-,TRBJ2-7,CASSVSDSPTYEQYF,TGTGCCAGCAGCGTCTCCGACAGTCCAACCTACGAGCAGTACTTC
TRBV3-1/TRBV3-2,once,12,-,TRBJ2-7,CASSQRVYEQYF,TGTGCCAGCAGCCAACGGGTGTACGAGCAGTACTTC
TRBV7-3,-,16,TRBD2,TRBJ2-5,CASSFGTSGREETQYF,TGTGCCAGCAGCTTCGGGACTAGCGGGAGGGAGGAGACCCAGTACTTC
TRBV28,-,18,-,TRBJ1-6,CASSLLADRSSYNSPLHF,TGTGCCAGCAGTTTATTGGCTGACAGGAGCTCCTATAATTCACCCCTCCACTTT
TRBV19,-,15,TRBD2,TRBJ2-3,CASSIRAGETDTQYF,TGTGCCAGTAGTATTAGGGCGGGAGAGACAGATACGCAGTATTTT
TRBV13,-,13,-,TRBJ2-1,CASSIRQNNEQFF,TGTGCCAGCAGCATCAGACAAAACAATGAGCAGTTCTTC
TRBV7-8,-,16,TRBD2,TRBJ2-2,CASSLQAGSNTGELFF,TGTGCCAGCAGCTTACAAGCGGGGTCGAACACCGGGGAGCTGTTTTTT
TRBV6-6,-,14,-,TRBJ2-7,CASTPDSVSREQYF,TGTGCCAGCACTCCCGATTCGGTCTCGAGGGAGCAGTACTTC
TRBV12-3/TRBV12-4,-,11,-,TRBJ1-1,CASSRDTEAFF,TGTGCCAGCAGCCGGGACACTGAAGCTTTCTTT
TRBV7-9,-,15,TRBD1,TRBJ1-5,CASSIDDRVGQPQHF,TGTGCCAGCAGCATCGATGACAGGGTAGGTCAGCCCCAGCATTTT
TRBV27,-,14,-,TRBJ1-2,CASSFKPGVDGYTF,TGTGCCAGCAGTTTCAAACCAGGGGTCGACGGCTACACCTTC
TRBV27,-,14,-,TRBJ1-1,CASSPNRENTEAFF,TGTGCCAGCAGTCCTAACAGGGAGAACACTGAAGCTTTCTTT